One and the same sample provided the 14 T cell receptor beta chains below, sequenced in a study of blood T cell repertoires in COVID-19. Sequencing used immunoSEQ multiplex PCR; TCRdb keeps in-frame clones, though not all of them. The table records more than 95,000 clones, about 76% of them present only once. The sample comprised peripheral blood. Every receptor here comes from a man older than 75 with acute or convalescent COVID-19.

The chain carries TRBV28 and TRBJ1-5; no definite D call. The germline V and J ends were trimmed by 7 bases and 0 bases, with 13 bases remaining between them. The CDR3 consists of 15 residues. In germline, CDR1 is MDHEN, CDR2 SYDVKM. The CDR3: CASTTGEISNQPQHF. The CDR3 DNA is TGTGCCAGCACCACCGGGGAGATTAGCAATCAGCCCCAGCATTTT.

CDR3 region: CASSSTTGTGSEKLFF. The CDR3 DNA is TGTGCCAGCAGCTCGACTACCGGGACAGGGAGTGAAAAACTGTTTTTT. The rearrangement uses TRBV5-4 and TRBJ1-4; 9 bases fit TRBD1. V gave up 3 bases and J gave up 7 bases; unmatched junction bases: 10. Germline CDR1 and CDR2: SGHNT and YYREEE (reference sequence). The CDR3 loop spans 16 amino acids.

The genes are TRBV27 and TRBJ1-1, with 9 positions matching TRBD1. Unmatched junction bases numbered 6, after V lost 10 bases and J lost 3 bases. CDR1 and CDR2 from the germline V gene are MNHEY and SMNVEV (reference sequence). The CDR3 has 13 amino acids. CDR3: CATKDRGDTEAFF. In DNA form, the CDR3 reads TGTGCCACCAAAGACAGGGGGGACACTGAAGCTTTCTTT.

This chain uses TRBV12-3 or TRBV12-4 with TRBJ2-1, with D unclear. The V end was cut by 4 bases, the J end by 5 bases, with 3 bases between. The CDR3 has 11 amino acids. CDR3 residues: CASSSHNEQFF. CDR3 DNA: TGTGCCAGCAGTTCTCACAATGAGCAGTTCTTC.

J is TRBJ1-4 and V is TRBV10-3; 10 nucleotides agree with TRBD1. Germline loops: CDR1 ENHRY, CDR2 SYGVKD. The V segment lost 6 bases and the J segment 6 bases; nucleotides outside the gene matches: 4. The CDR3 covers 14 residues. The CDR3 reads CAIRSGTGDEKLFF. CDR3 nucleotide sequence: TGTGCCATCAGGTCCGGGACAGGGGATGAAAAACTGTTTTTT.

V gene TRBV6-1 combines with J gene TRBJ1-5, with D possibly matching TRBD1 (5 bases). CDR1 is MNHNS, CDR2 SASEGT, per germline. Trimming pared 1 base from V and 5 bases from J, leaving 6 bases between. The CDR3 is 13 amino acids. The CDR3 sequence: CASSEVGHQPQHF. Here the CDR3 DNA reads TGTGCCAGCAGTGAAGTGGGGCATCAGCCCCAGCATTTT.

This chain joins TRBV6-2 or TRBV6-3 and TRBJ2-7; 9 positions match TRBD1. V gave up 0 bases and J gave up 3 bases; unmatched junction bases: 12. In germline, CDR1 is MNHEY, CDR2 SVGEGT. The CDR3 loop spans 18 amino acids. Here the CDR3 DNA reads TGTGCCAGCAGTTACTCGATGGGACAGGGAAGACCGAGCTACGAGCAGTACTTC. It codes for CASSYSMGQGRPSYEQYF.

The V and J genes are TRBV5-1 and TRBJ1-3; 8 bases align to TRBD1. The CDR3 loop spans 17 amino acids. Germline values: CDR1 SGHRS, CDR2 YFSETQ. The J segment lost 3 bases and the V segment lost 0 bases, leaving 8 bases of the junction unmatched. In DNA form, the CDR3 reads TGCGCCAGCAGCTTGGCCCCCGGGACAGGAGGTGGAAACACCATATATTTT. This sequence encodes CASSLAPGTGGGNTIYF.

CDR3 amino acids: CATSDTRGNTEAFF. The DNA of the CDR3 is TGTGCCACCAGTGACACCAGGGGAAACACTGAAGCTTTCTTT. The V gene is TRBV24-1, the J gene TRBJ1-1, with D maybe TRBD1 (6 bases). Per germline, CDR1 KGHDR and CDR2 SFDVKD. The ends were cut back, 4 bases at V and 2 bases at J, with 10 bases in the middle. The CDR3 sequence is 14 residues long.

The V and J genes are TRBV4-1 and TRBJ2-1; D possibly corresponds to TRBD2 (6 bases). Germline V gives CDR1 MGHRA, CDR2 YSYEKL. The CDR3 covers 15 residues. V was trimmed by 1 base and J by 1 base, leaving 8 bases between them. DNA for the CDR3: TGCGCCAGCAGCCAAGGCGGGAATTCCTACAATGAGCAGTTCTTC. As protein: CASSQGGNSYNEQFF.

J is TRBJ2-1 and V is TRBV27; the match to TRBD2 covers 12 bases. Trimming took 5 bases from V and 6 from J; bases not matched to a gene: 2. The CDR3 contains 14 residues. Germline values: CDR1 MNHEY, CDR2 SMNVEV (reference sequence). The CDR3 DNA is TGTGCCAGCAGTCTAGCGGGAGGGACCAATGAGCAGTTCTTC. It is translated as CASSLAGGTNEQFF.

The J gene is TRBJ2-1, the V gene TRBV18; 9 bases are shared with TRBD1. Per germline, CDR1 KGHSH and CDR2 LQKENI. Trimming removed 5 bases from V and 7 bases from J; junction bases left unmatched: 6. The CDR3 has 14 residues. As DNA, the CDR3 is TGTGCCAGCTCAAGACGGACAGGGGAAAATGAGCAGTTCTTC. Its translation is CASSRRTGENEQFF.

This clone was observed a single time. The V gene is TRBV15, the J gene TRBJ2-7; tentatively, D is TRBD2 (5 bases). The germline gives CDR1 LNHNV, CDR2 YYDKDF (reference sequence). The CDR3 is 14 residues long. The V and J ends lost 3 bases and 3 bases respectively, with 12 bases between them. CDR3 sequence: CATSRDWGSYEQYF. CDR3 nucleotides: TGTGCCACCAGCAGGGACTGGGGAAGCTACGAGCAGTACTTC.

This clone appeared a few times. The chain has TRBV6-5 and TRBJ1-5; D not certain. CDR3 length equals 14 residues. Germline V gene data show CDR1 as MNHEY and CDR2 as SVGAGI. The V end was cut by 4 bases, the J end by 0 bases, with 7 bases between. CDR3 amino acids: CASSFQYSNQPQHF. The CDR3 DNA reads TGTGCCAGCAGTTTCCAGTATAGCAATCAGCCCCAGCATTTT.